Presented here are 28 T cell receptor beta chains from one specimen sequenced in a study of cytomegalovirus exposure and HLA in healthy donors. Both 60 Vbeta primers and 13 Jbeta primers went into the PCR. Repertoires were generated with immunoSEQ multiplex PCR, while TCRdb's copy carries only in-frame clones and drops some. Found here are 200,000 to 250,000 clones; the top ten clones hold about 0.9%. Source material: PBMCs. These receptors were obtained from a woman in her 30s in good health and CMV-seropositive.

The chain employs TRBV11-3 and TRBJ2-2; D might be TRBD1 (5 bases). V dropped 2 bases and J dropped 6 bases, with 10 bases sitting between them. The germline V gene has CDR1 SGHNT and CDR2 YENEEA. The length of the CDR3 is 14 residues. The CDR3 DNA follows: TGTGCCAGCAGCTTATCGGACAAACCCGGGGAGCTGTTTTTT. Residues: CASSLSDKPGELFF.

The chain carries TRBV7-9 and TRBJ1-5, with 7 bases that match TRBD1. CDR3 length equals 14 residues. Germline CDR1 reads SEHNR; CDR2 reads FQNEAQ (reference sequence). V gave up 5 bases and J gave up 3 bases; unmatched junction bases: 4. The CDR3 loop is CASSRGQLNQPQHF. The CDR3 coding sequence is TGTGCCAGCAGCCGGGGACAGCTCAATCAGCCCCAGCATTTT.

The chain employs TRBV5-1 and TRBJ1-6; TRBD1 aligns across 8 bases. V lost 7 bases and J lost 8; bases outside the gene matches: 14. CDR3 length: 16 residues. CDR1 and CDR2 from the germline V gene are SGHRS and YFSETQ. The CDR3 DNA reads as TGCGCCAGCTATGATGGCCGGGACAGGACTTATTCACCCCTCCACTTT. It yields the protein CASYDGRDRTYSPLHF.

The chain employs TRBV5-8 and TRBJ1-1; no definite D call. The V gene lost 10 bases and the J gene lost 0 bases, with 10 bases spanning the gap. The CDR3 totals 12 residues. Looked up from germline, CDR1 is SGHTS and CDR2 is YDEGEE. The CDR3 DNA reads TGTGCCGGCGGGGTATTGAACACTGAAGCTTTCTTT. The encoded protein is CAGGVLNTEAFF.

This chain links TRBV6-1 with TRBJ2-1; possibly TRBD2 for D (6 bases). In germline, CDR1 is MNHNS, CDR2 SASEGT. The CDR3 is 14 amino acids. The ends were cut back, 4 bases at V and 2 bases at J, with 9 bases in the middle. This CDR3 is CASSGEATYNEQFF. The DNA of the CDR3 is TGTGCCAGCAGTGGGGAGGCGACCTACAATGAGCAGTTCTTC.

CDR3 sequence reads: CASSPQSSGNLEQFF. Here the CDR3 DNA reads TGTGCCAGCAGCCCGCAGTCTAGCGGAAACTTAGAGCAGTTCTTC. The rearrangement joins TRBV7-9 to TRBJ2-1; 7 bases are shared with TRBD2. The germline V gene encodes CDR1 SEHNR and CDR2 FQNEAQ (reference sequence). CDR3 length equals 15 residues. Germline trimming cut 5 bases from V and 10 bases from J; bases unmatched to any gene: 14.

The rearrangement uses TRBV5-1 and TRBJ2-3; 7 positions agree with TRBD2. This CDR3 spans 14 amino acids. J lost 6 bases, V lost 0 bases, and 4 bases had no gene match. CDR1 is SGHRS and CDR2 is YFSETQ in the germline V gene. CDR3 protein: CASSLDPAGDTQYF. Written as DNA, the CDR3 is TGCGCCAGCAGCTTGGATCCAGCGGGGGATACGCAGTATTTT.

The chain uses TRBV2 and TRBJ1-4; 8 nucleotides line up with TRBD1. CDR3 length: 14 amino acids. From germline, CDR1 is SNHLY and CDR2 FYNNEI. The ends lost 3 bases at V and 6 bases at J; junction bases unmatched: 3. CDR3 coding DNA: TGTGCCAGCAGTGACGGACAGGGATATGAAAAACTGTTTTTT. Translated: CASSDGQGYEKLFF.

This chain connects TRBV28 to TRBJ1-1; TRBD1 aligns across 7 bases. The CDR3 spans 17 residues. The germline gives CDR1 MDHEN, CDR2 SYDVKM. The J segment lost 3 bases and the V segment lost 2 bases, leaving 12 bases of the junction unmatched. The CDR3 here is CASSLIRGRGWDTEAFF. The CDR3 nucleotides are TGTGCCAGCAGTTTAATAAGGGGGCGAGGGTGGGACACTGAAGCTTTCTTT.

The rearrangement joins TRBV19 to TRBJ2-7; TRBD1 aligns across 8 bases. The CDR3 spans 16 residues. Germline V gene sequence: CDR1 LNHDA, CDR2 SQIVND (reference sequence). V lost 5 bases and J lost 0; bases outside the gene matches: 9. The CDR3: CASSLTAGTGSYEQYF. DNA for the CDR3: TGTGCCAGTAGTCTGACGGCCGGGACAGGCTCCTACGAGCAGTACTTC.

This rearrangement joins TRBV29-1 to TRBJ2-7; the match to TRBD1 covers 7 bases. Germline loops: CDR1 SQVTM, CDR2 ANQGSEA. With 2 bases clipped from V and 5 bases from J, the junction kept 6 bases outside the gene matches. The CDR3 extends over 13 amino acids. This CDR3 is CSVEPDRSNEQYF. Here the CDR3 DNA reads TGCAGCGTTGAACCGGACAGGTCAAACGAGCAGTACTTC.

V and J are TRBV19 and TRBJ1-5; TRBD1 matches 7 bases. CDR3 length: 17 residues. The J segment lost 0 bases and the V segment lost 3 bases, leaving 8 bases of the junction unmatched. Germline assignment: CDR1 LNHDA and CDR2 SQIVND (reference sequence). The CDR3 spells CASSMGRGQYSNQPQHF. As DNA, the CDR3 is TGTGCCAGTAGTATGGGGCGGGGACAGTATAGCAATCAGCCCCAGCATTTT.

The rearrangement uses TRBV6-4 and TRBJ2-6, with no clear D. Germline CDR1 is MRHNA and CDR2 is SNTAGT. The CDR3 sequence is 13 residues long. V was cut by 6 bases and J by 2 bases, with 5 bases left in between. Here the CDR3 DNA reads TGTGCCAGCAGGGCCGCTGGGGCCAACGTCCTGACTTTC. Amino acids: CASRAAGANVLTF.

The chain links TRBV6-4 to TRBJ2-3; tentatively, D is TRBD1 (6 bases). The CDR3 runs 13 residues. V lost 5 bases to trimming and J lost 5 bases, with 11 bases between them. Germline V gene data show CDR1 as MRHNA and CDR2 as SNTAGT. In nucleotides, the CDR3 is TGTGCCAGCAGTCCCGACAGGCGAGATACGCAGTATTTT. Protein product: CASSPDRRDTQYF.

The chain uses TRBV27 and TRBJ1-2; TRBD1 matches 9 bases. V lost 6 bases and J lost 4; bases outside the gene matches: 9. CDR1 is MNHEY and CDR2 is SMNVEV in the germline V gene (reference sequence). The CDR3 is 15 residues long. This CDR3 is CASRVVGTGLYGYTF. In DNA, the CDR3 is TGTGCCAGCAGGGTAGTAGGGACAGGGCTCTATGGCTACACCTTC.

The chain recombines TRBV6-1 with TRBJ1-1; D unresolved. The V gene lost 4 bases and the J gene lost 1 base, with 10 bases spanning the gap. This CDR3 has 14 residues. Germline V CDR1 and CDR2: MNHNS, SASEGT. The CDR3 is CASSGYWANTEAFF. The CDR3 DNA reads TGTGCCAGCAGTGGCTACTGGGCGAACACTGAAGCTTTCTTT.

The chain couples TRBV28 to TRBJ2-5, with a tentative D call TRBD1 (6 bases). The germline V and J ends were trimmed by 3 bases and 4 bases, with 15 bases remaining between them. Germline V gives CDR1 MDHEN, CDR2 SYDVKM. The CDR3 length is 15 residues. In DNA, the CDR3 is TGTGCCAGCAGTTTCGGCAGGGGATTAGGAGAGACCCAGTACTTC. Encoded protein: CASSFGRGLGETQYF. Looking up the rest from reference TRBV28 and TRBJ2-5 gives the full variable domain: DVKVTQSSRYLVKRTGEKVFLECVQDMDHENMFWYRQDPGLGLRLIYFSYDVKMKEKGDIPEGYSVSREKKERFSLILESASTNQTSMYLCASSFGRGLGETQYFGPGTRLLVL.

The gene calls are TRBV14 and TRBJ2-3; 12 bases are shared with TRBD2. J gave up 6 bases and V 4 bases, and 8 bases lay outside the gene matches. Germline V CDR1 and CDR2: SGHDN, FVKESK. The CDR3 has 16 amino acids. CDR3 DNA sequence: TGTGCCAGCAGCCCCCTAGCGGGAGGGCTTAGGGATACGCAGTATTTT. The encoded protein is CASSPLAGGLRDTQYF.

V and J are TRBV2 and TRBJ1-5; maybe TRBD1 (5 bases). The V and J ends lost 10 bases and 1 base respectively, with 11 bases between them. The V gene's germline CDR1 is SNHLY and CDR2 FYNNEI. The CDR3 totals 13 residues. The CDR3 here is CATTGISNQPQHF. In DNA form, the CDR3 reads TGTGCCACCACAGGTATAAGCAATCAGCCCCAGCATTTT. Complete variable domain (other parts from reference TRBV2 and TRBJ1-5): EPEVTQTPSHQVTQMGQEVILRCVPISNHLYFYWYRQILGQKVEFLVSFYNNEISEKSEIFDDQFSVERPDGSNFTLKIRSTKLEDSAMYFCATTGISNQPQHFGDGTRLSIL.

The V gene is TRBV7-5, the J gene TRBJ2-5; the D call TRBD2 from the table was never checked on the DNA. TRBV7-5 has pseudogene status. The CDR3 is made up of 17 amino acids. In nucleotides, the CDR3 is TGTGTCAGAAGCCACCGACTAGCGGGGGGTCCACAAGAGACCCAGTACTTC. Translating it yields CVRSHRLAGGPQETQYF.

The rearrangement links TRBV5-4 to TRBJ1-1; no definite D call. The CDR3 is 15 amino acids. CDR1 and CDR2 (germline): SGHNT, YYREEE (reference sequence). V was cut by 0 bases and J by 0 bases, with 9 bases left in between. CDR3 sequence reads: CASSLATAMNTEAFF. The CDR3 nucleotides are TGTGCCAGCAGCTTGGCCACAGCTATGAACACTGAAGCTTTCTTT.

The chain links TRBV29-1 to TRBJ2-3, with 14 bases that match TRBD2. With 7 bases clipped from V and 6 bases from J, the junction kept 3 bases outside the gene matches. Per the germline V gene, CDR1 is SQVTM and CDR2 is ANQGSEA. The CDR3 has 13 residues. CDR3 amino acids: CSARLAGGDTQYF. CDR3 in DNA: TGCAGCGCTCGACTAGCGGGGGGGGATACGCAGTATTTT.

The genes are TRBV20-1 and TRBJ2-7; D unresolved. CDR1 is DFQATT, CDR2 SNEGSKA, per germline (reference sequence). This CDR3 has 11 residues. V dropped 7 bases and J dropped 0 bases, with 7 bases sitting between them. The CDR3 DNA follows: TGCAGTGGGTCGAGCTCCTACGAGCAGTACTTC. It specifies CSGSSSYEQYF.

This chain connects TRBV19 to TRBJ1-4; D not certain. CDR1 is LNHDA and CDR2 is SQIVND in the germline V gene (reference sequence). The CDR3 is 14 residues long. Deletions cut 5 bases from V and 7 bases from J, with 14 bases between. CDR3 residues: CASSERGGGEKLFF. CDR3 DNA: TGTGCCAGTAGTGAGCGTGGAGGCGGTGAAAAACTGTTTTTT.

The chain joins TRBV5-1 to TRBJ2-2, with D possibly TRBD1 on 6 matching bases. Deletions cut 7 bases from V and 2 bases from J, with 12 bases between. The CDR3 extends over 14 amino acids. Per germline, CDR1 SGHRS and CDR2 YFSETQ. The CDR3 sequence is CASVRDTNTGELFF. DNA for the CDR3: TGCGCCAGCGTCCGGGACACTAACACCGGGGAGCTGTTTTTT. The whole variable domain, filled in from reference TRBV5-1 and TRBJ2-2, reads KAGVTQTPRYLIKTRGQQVTLSCSPISGHRSVSWYQQTPGQGLQFLFEYFSETQRNKGNFPGRFSGRQFSNSRSEMNVSTLELGDSALYLCASVRDTNTGELFFGEGSRLTVL.

The gene calls are TRBV6-5 and TRBJ1-4; 9 bases fit TRBD1. V gave up 6 bases and J gave up 5 bases; unmatched junction bases: 7. Germline lookup yields CDR1 MNHEY and CDR2 SVGAGI. There are 15 residues in the CDR3. CDR3 region: CASSLGQGLNEKLFF. DNA for the CDR3: TGTGCCAGCAGCCTCGGACAGGGGTTAAATGAAAAACTGTTTTTT.

The chain employs TRBV11-2 and TRBJ2-3; D may be TRBD1 (6 bases). This CDR3 comprises 14 residues. The germline gives CDR1 SGHAT, CDR2 FQNNGV. The V end was cut by 5 bases, the J end by 4 bases, with 13 bases between. CDR3 protein: CASSPRTEPDTQYF. CDR3 DNA sequence: TGTGCCAGCAGCCCCAGGACAGAGCCAGATACGCAGTATTTT.

The CDR3 sequence is CASSIVGTNANYGYTF. The CDR3 nucleotides read TGTGCCAGTAGTATCGTCGGGACAAATGCTAACTATGGCTACACCTTC. The chain joins TRBV19 to TRBJ1-2, with a weak D call TRBD1 (6 bases). CDR3 size: 16 residues. The germline V gene has CDR1 LNHDA and CDR2 SQIVND (reference sequence). V lost 3 bases, J lost 0 bases, and 14 bases lay in between. Full variable domain (missing parts from reference TRBV19 and TRBJ1-2): DGGITQSPKYLFRKEGQNVTLSCEQNLNHDAMYWYRQDPGQGLRLIYYSQIVNDFQKGDIAEGYSVSREKKESFPLTVTSAQKNPTAFYLCASSIVGTNANYGYTFGSGTRLTVV.